The 20 T cell receptor beta chains presented below share a single source sample, sequenced in a study of shared clonotypes between healthy human individuals. Produced via immunoSEQ multiplex PCR; TCRdb's table is partial and in-frame only. In the table there are roughly 2.5 million clones, more than 90% of which are singletons. The sequenced material came from naive CD4+ T cells sorted from blood. Subset here: CD45RA+ positively selected. The receptors here all came from a man between 18 and 29 years old in good health.

This rearrangement joins TRBV6-1 to TRBJ2-7; 8 bases align to TRBD2. There are 16 residues in the CDR3. Trimming removed 4 bases from V and 4 bases from J; junction bases left unmatched: 12. In germline, CDR1 is MNHNS, CDR2 SASEGT. The CDR3 sequence is CASSGGGLGGRYEQYF. CDR3 nucleotides: TGTGCCAGCAGTGGAGGGGGACTTGGCGGGAGGTACGAGCAGTACTTC.

The V gene is TRBV19, the J gene TRBJ1-1, with 9 bases aligning to TRBD1. The CDR3 totals 15 residues. Germline V gene lookup returns CDR1 LNHDA and CDR2 SQIVND (reference sequence). Trimming removed 9 bases from V and 7 bases from J; junction bases left unmatched: 15. In nucleotides, the CDR3 is TGTGCCAGCAGTGATGGGGACAGGGACAGTCGTGAAGCTTTCTTT. It codes for CASSDGDRDSREAFF.

The rearrangement uses TRBV6-1 and TRBJ1-5; D not certain. The CDR3 sequence is 14 residues long. Trimming took off 9 bases at V and 0 bases at J, with 12 bases between the two ends. From germline, CDR1 is MNHNS and CDR2 SASEGT. The CDR3 loop is CASIIEYSNQPQHF. DNA of the CDR3: TGTGCCAGTATAATAGAATATAGCAATCAGCCCCAGCATTTT.

The chain is built from TRBV30 and TRBJ2-5; unclear D gene. The CDR3 covers 13 residues. The germline gives CDR1 GTSNPN, CDR2 SVGIG (reference sequence). V dropped 3 bases and J dropped 2 bases, with 10 bases sitting between them. CDR3: CAWRVPAQETQYF. CDR3 sequence (DNA): TGTGCCTGGAGGGTCCCTGCGCAAGAGACCCAGTACTTC.

In nucleotides, the CDR3 is TGTGCCAGCAGCTTAGCGCCGACTAGCGGGGTGTACAATGAGCAGTTCTTC. It codes for CASSLAPTSGVYNEQFF. This chain uses TRBV7-2 with TRBJ2-1; 11 bases are a match to TRBD2. CDR3 length: 17 amino acids. The V segment lost 0 bases and the J segment 4 bases; nucleotides outside the gene matches: 5. Germline CDR1 is SGHTA and CDR2 is FQGNSA. Variable domain in full (rest from reference TRBV7-2 and TRBJ2-1): GAGVSQSPSNKVTEKGKDVELRCDPISGHTALYWYRQSLGQGLEFLIYFQGNSAPDKSGLPSDRFSAERTGGSVSTLTIQRTQQEDSAVYLCASSLAPTSGVYNEQFFGPGTRLTVL.

The genes are TRBV2 and TRBJ1-1; D perhaps matches TRBD1 (5 bases). Trimming pared 8 bases from V and 1 base from J, leaving 14 bases between. The CDR3 runs to 14 residues. CDR1 is SNHLY, CDR2 FYNNEI, per germline. CDR3 bases: TGTGCCAGCCGGGGGAGGGGATCGAACACTGAAGCTTTCTTT. It codes for CASRGRGSNTEAFF. Looking up the rest from reference TRBV2 and TRBJ1-1 gives the full variable domain: EPEVTQTPSHQVTQMGQEVILRCVPISNHLYFYWYRQILGQKVEFLVSFYNNEISEKSEIFDDQFSVERPDGSNFTLKIRSTKLEDSAMYFCASRGRGSNTEAFFGQGTRLTVV.

This clone showed up many times. CDR3 coding DNA: TGTGCCAGTAGTAGGGGACAGGGAGACACCGGGGAGCTGTTTTTT. It yields the protein CASSRGQGDTGELFF. The chain uses TRBV19 and TRBJ2-2; 9 bases are a match to TRBD1. The CDR3 consists of 15 residues. V shed 4 bases, J shed 3 bases, and the junction held 3 bases outside the gene matches. Germline CDR1 is LNHDA and CDR2 is SQIVND (reference sequence).

The CDR3 sequence is CASSEGQGASEAFF. The CDR3 region has the DNA TGCGCCAGCAGCGAGGGACAGGGGGCTTCTGAAGCTTTCTTT. The V call is TRBV5-1, the J call TRBJ1-1, with TRBD1 matching over 12 bases. The trim removed 4 bases at V and 6 bases at J, leaving 4 bases unmatched. The CDR3 totals 14 residues. Germline V gene sequence: CDR1 SGHRS, CDR2 YFSETQ.

The chain recombines TRBV6-5 with TRBJ1-2, with a weak D call TRBD1 (6 bases). The CDR3 has 16 amino acids. The germline V gene encodes CDR1 MNHEY and CDR2 SVGAGI. The ends were cut back, 2 bases at V and 7 bases at J, with 20 bases in the middle. CDR3: CASSYGWTATMGGYTF. CDR3 nucleotide sequence: TGTGCCAGCAGTTACGGATGGACAGCAACTATGGGTGGCTACACCTTC.

The gene calls are TRBV13 and TRBJ2-7, with D hard to call. This CDR3 spans 17 amino acids. Per germline, CDR1 PRHDT and CDR2 FYEKMQ (reference sequence). Trimming stripped 0 bases from V and 3 bases from J, with 18 bases between. CDR3 DNA: TGTGCCAGCAGCTTAGGGCTGTGGGGTTCACCCGGCTACGAGCAGTACTTC. Translation gives CASSLGLWGSPGYEQYF.

Here the CDR3 DNA reads TGTGCCAGCAGCCAAGAACCGAGGGAGGGGTCCGCTAATGAAAAACTGTTTTTT. It codes for CASSQEPREGSANEKLFF. V and J are TRBV4-2 and TRBJ1-4; the D gene is possibly TRBD1 (5 bases). Per the germline V gene, CDR1 is LGHNA and CDR2 is YNFKEQ. CDR3 length: 18 residues. Trimming removed 0 bases from V and 3 bases from J, with 17 bases in between.

This clone was counted between two and nine times. Within the sample, other DNA sequences also encode this same CDR3. The chain carries TRBV20-1 and TRBJ2-2; D is ambiguous. The CDR3 is 11 residues long. Deletions cut 6 bases from V and 4 bases from J, with 6 bases between. Germline V gene sequence: CDR1 DFQATT, CDR2 SNEGSKA (reference sequence). In nucleotides, the CDR3 is TGCAGTGCAAAGGGCACCGGGGAGCTGTTTTTT. Protein sequence: CSAKGTGELFF.

The chain carries TRBV7-3 and TRBJ2-1; 10 bases are a match to TRBD1. Germline CDR1 reads SGHTA; CDR2 reads FQGTGA. This CDR3 contains 16 residues. V trimming: 5 bases; J trimming: 2 bases; junction bases outside the gene matches: 6. The CDR3 DNA reads TGTGCCAGCAGCATGGACAGGGGGGGCCCCTACAATGAGCAGTTCTTC. Translated: CASSMDRGGPYNEQFF.

The chain links TRBV6-6 to TRBJ2-7; 12 bases are shared with TRBD1. CDR1 is MNHNY and CDR2 is SVGAGI in the germline V gene (reference sequence). The CDR3 extends over 16 amino acids. The ends lost 5 bases at V and 4 bases at J; junction bases unmatched: 9. The CDR3 here is CASSGAGTGGQYEQYF. The CDR3 bases are TGTGCCAGCAGTGGGGCCGGGACAGGGGGCCAATACGAGCAGTACTTC.

The chain is built from TRBV30 and TRBJ1-2; TRBD1 is a possible D gene (6 bases). Germline CDR1 GTSNPN, CDR2 SVGIG (reference sequence). The ends were cut back, 4 bases at V and 7 bases at J, with 13 bases in the middle. The length of the CDR3 is 12 residues. The CDR3: CAWISRGFGYTF. The CDR3 DNA sequence: TGTGCCTGGATCAGCAGGGGTTTTGGCTACACCTTC.

The rearrangement uses TRBV7-9 and TRBJ1-1; D ambiguous. Per germline, CDR1 SEHNR and CDR2 FQNEAQ (reference sequence). Trimming shortened V by 5 bases and J by 3 bases, and 10 bases separated the two germline ends. The CDR3 runs to 13 residues. In DNA form, the CDR3 reads TGTGCCAGCAGCCCCCGTGGGTACACTGAAGCTTTCTTT. Residues: CASSPRGYTEAFF.

V gene TRBV5-5 combines with J gene TRBJ2-3; D could derive from TRBD1 or TRBD2 (5 bases each). V was pared by 4 bases and J by 0 bases, with 12 bases between. Germline-derived CDR1 and CDR2 are SGHKS and YYEKEE (reference sequence). CDR3 length: 15 residues. The CDR3 loop is CASSPGTQSTDTQYF. CDR3 DNA: TGTGCCAGCAGCCCAGGGACGCAGAGCACAGATACGCAGTATTTT.

V is TRBV30 and J is TRBJ2-2, with TRBD2 identical over 11 bases. The CDR3 contains 16 residues. The J segment lost 3 bases and the V segment lost 1 base, leaving 4 bases of the junction unmatched. Per germline, CDR1 GTSNPN and CDR2 SVGIG (reference sequence). Here the CDR3 reads CAWSASGRTDTGELFF. Here the CDR3 DNA reads TGTGCCTGGAGTGCTAGCGGGAGGACCGACACCGGGGAGCTGTTTTTT.

The chain combines TRBV19 with TRBJ1-5, with TRBD1 matching 9 bases. V lost 8 bases and J lost 5; bases outside the gene matches: 7. The CDR3 is made up of 14 amino acids. Germline CDR1 is LNHDA and CDR2 is SQIVND (reference sequence). This CDR3 reads CASRPDRGDQPQHF. The CDR3 coding sequence is TGTGCCAGTCGCCCCGACAGGGGGGATCAGCCCCAGCATTTT. Filled out from reference TRBV19 and TRBJ1-5, the complete variable domain reads DGGITQSPKYLFRKEGQNVTLSCEQNLNHDAMYWYRQDPGQGLRLIYYSQIVNDFQKGDIAEGYSVSREKKESFPLTVTSAQKNPTAFYLCASRPDRGDQPQHFGDGTRLSIL.

The chain recombines TRBV10-3 with TRBJ2-5, with D possibly being TRBD1 (5 bases). Germline CDR1 ENHRY, CDR2 SYGVKD. The CDR3 sequence is 13 residues long. V dropped 10 bases and J dropped 2 bases, with 14 bases sitting between them. The DNA of the CDR3 is TGTGCCACCGAGACAGCCCCTCAAGAGACCCAGTACTTC. Its translation is CATETAPQETQYF.